This passage covers 29 T cell receptor beta chains from one sample sequenced in a study of graft-versus-host responses after intestinal transplantation. Data came from immunoSEQ multiplex PCR; TCRdb stores just in-frame clones and leaves some out. Of about 98,000 clones in the sample, 86% were seen once. The sequenced sample was PBMCs, obtained 255 days after intestinal transplant. The source of these receptors is a human patient who received an intestinal transplant, so some T cells may come from the graft donor.

The sample holds a few counts of this clone. V usage is TRBV14 and J usage is TRBJ1-6; D call uncertain. The ends were cut back, 3 bases at V and 7 bases at J, with 10 bases in the middle. The CDR3 length is 14 residues. Germline lookup yields CDR1 SGHDN and CDR2 FVKESK. CDR3 DNA: TGTGCCAGCAGCCATCTCCCGGGGAATTCACCCCTCCACTTT. Protein sequence: CASSHLPGNSPLHF. Using reference TRBV14 and TRBJ1-6 for the parts outside the CDR3, the full variable domain is EAGVTQFPSHSVIEKGQTVTLRCDPISGHDNLYWYRRVMGKEIKFLLHFVKESKQDESGMPNNRFLAERTGGTYSTLKVQPAELEDSGVYFCASSHLPGNSPLHFGNGTRLTVT.

The gene calls are TRBV7-3 and TRBJ2-1, with D unresolved. Per the germline V gene, CDR1 is SGHTA and CDR2 is FQGTGA. The CDR3 loop spans 15 amino acids. Trimming shortened V by 2 bases and J by 7 bases, and 15 bases separated the two germline ends. Here the CDR3 reads CASSLGVVSPNEQFF. The CDR3 DNA sequence: TGTGCCAGCAGCTTAGGAGTAGTAAGTCCAAATGAGCAGTTCTTC.

This rearrangement joins TRBV7-8 to TRBJ1-4; tentative D call: TRBD1 (5 bases). V gave up 5 bases and J gave up 7 bases, with 14 bases separating them. Germline V gene lookup returns CDR1 SGHVS and CDR2 FQNEAQ. The CDR3 sequence is 14 residues long. This CDR3 is CASSAGGGGEKLFF. The DNA for the CDR3 is TGTGCCAGCAGCGCCGGCGGGGGGGGTGAAAAACTGTTTTTT.

This chain connects TRBV6-5 to TRBJ2-3, with unresolved D. CDR1 MNHEY and CDR2 SVGAGI come from the germline V gene. CDR3 length: 11 residues. V dropped 7 bases and J dropped 7 bases, with 9 bases sitting between them. This CDR3 is CASKSSYTQYF. The DNA for the CDR3 is TGTGCCAGCAAGTCAAGCTATACGCAGTATTTT.

V gene TRBV18 combines with J gene TRBJ1-4, with 7 bases that match TRBD1. After removal of 1 base from V and 3 bases from J, the junction contained 5 bases not matched to a gene. This CDR3 region has 16 residues. The V gene's germline CDR1 is KGHSH and CDR2 LQKENI. CDR3 in amino acids: CASSPLTGQANEKLFF. The DNA for the CDR3 is TGTGCCAGCTCACCACTAACCGGACAGGCTAATGAAAAACTGTTTTTT. The variable domain in full, with the rest retrieved from reference TRBV18 and TRBJ1-4, is NAGVMQNPRHLVRRRGQEARLRCSPMKGHSHVYWYRQLPEEGLKFMVYLQKENIIDESGMPKERFSAEFPKEGPSILRIQQVVRGDSAAYFCASSPLTGQANEKLFFGSGTQLSVL.

This clone occurred once. The chain carries TRBV7-9 and TRBJ2-5, with 11 bases identical to TRBD2. Germline CDR1 is SEHNR and CDR2 is FQNEAQ (reference sequence). The CDR3 totals 15 residues. V lost 5 bases and J lost 9; bases outside the gene matches: 11. The CDR3 DNA sequence: TGTGCCAGCAGCGACGGACTAGCGGGCAAGAGACCCCAGTACTTC. Translated, it gives CASSDGLAGKRPQYF.

This clone appeared once. The gene calls are TRBV7-9 and TRBJ2-7, with 10 bases matching TRBD2. CDR3 length: 15 amino acids. V was clipped by 5 bases and J by 4 bases; unmatched bases: 8. Germline V CDR1 and CDR2: SEHNR, FQNEAQ (reference sequence). The CDR3 DNA reads TGTGCCAGCAGCCCCCCTGGACTAGCGGTATACGAGCAGTACTTC. Its protein product is CASSPPGLAVYEQYF.

This chain joins TRBV18 and TRBJ2-2; D unresolved. V lost 3 bases, J lost 6 bases, and 17 bases lay in between. This CDR3 spans 16 amino acids. Looked up from germline, CDR1 is KGHSH and CDR2 is LQKENI. The CDR3 protein is CASSPSLSDAAGELFF. The CDR3 DNA follows: TGTGCCAGCTCACCGTCGTTATCCGATGCGGCCGGGGAGCTGTTTTTT.

This chain links TRBV29-1 with TRBJ1-1; D is uncertain. Trimming took 1 base from V and 1 from J, leaving 10 bases between them. Per germline, CDR1 SQVTM and CDR2 ANQGSEA. The CDR3 loop spans 14 amino acids. The CDR3 sequence: CSVEGHWGNTEAFF. In DNA, the CDR3 is TGCAGCGTTGAAGGACACTGGGGGAACACTGAAGCTTTCTTT.

The V and J genes are TRBV10-3 and TRBJ2-7, with D uncertain. This CDR3 contains 12 residues. Germline V gives CDR1 ENHRY, CDR2 SYGVKD. V was trimmed by 8 bases and J by 5 bases, leaving 13 bases between them. The DNA of the CDR3 is TGTGCCATCCTCAGTTCGGGTGACGAGCAGTACTTC. Its protein is CAILSSGDEQYF.

This chain uses TRBV2 with TRBJ2-7; D is unclear. Between the trimmed V and J ends, which lost 1 base and 0 bases, there was a span of 7 bases. The CDR3 totals 14 residues. Germline lookup yields CDR1 SNHLY and CDR2 FYNNEI. The CDR3 DNA follows: TGTGCCAGCAGTGAAGGCAGGTTCTCCTACGAGCAGTACGTC. It specifies CASSEGRFSYEQYV.

The chain couples TRBV5-5 to TRBJ2-3; 7 bases are shared with TRBD1. V trimming: 3 bases; J trimming: 0 bases; junction bases outside the gene matches: 10. Germline CDR1 is SGHKS and CDR2 is YYEKEE (reference sequence). This CDR3 is built from 17 residues. The CDR3 is CASSSLPGGASTDTQYF. The CDR3 DNA is TGTGCCAGCAGCTCACTCCCAGGGGGTGCTAGCACAGATACGCAGTATTTT.

The V call is TRBV6-1, the J call TRBJ1-1, with 8 bases lining up with TRBD1. V shed 7 bases and J 2 bases; nucleotides not matched to a gene: 3. This CDR3 is 13 amino acids long. Germline lookup yields CDR1 MNHNS and CDR2 SASEGT. The CDR3 bases are TGTGCCAGCAAGGACAGGGCAAACACTGAAGCTTTCTTT. Translation gives CASKDRANTEAFF.

V usage is TRBV10-1 and J usage is TRBJ1-1; D is ambiguous. Germline lookup yields CDR1 WNHNN and CDR2 SYGVQD (reference sequence). The ends were cut back, 0 bases at V and 0 bases at J, with 8 bases in the middle. This CDR3 comprises 15 residues. Here the CDR3 reads CASSESTAVNTEAFF. As DNA, the CDR3 is TGCGCCAGCAGTGAGTCCACAGCCGTGAACACTGAAGCTTTCTTT.

This clone was observed a single time. V usage is TRBV27 and J usage is TRBJ2-5; TRBD2 matches at 15 bases. The CDR3 totals 16 residues. Germline V CDR1 and CDR2: MNHEY, SMNVEV (reference sequence). The trim removed 6 bases at V and 5 bases at J, leaving 7 bases unmatched. As DNA, the CDR3 is TGTGCCAGCAGAGGACTAGCGGGGGGGCCCTGGGAGACCCAGTACTTC. Translated: CASRGLAGGPWETQYF.

V and J are TRBV7-8 and TRBJ2-4; maybe TRBD1 (5 bases). CDR1 SGHVS and CDR2 FQNEAQ come from the germline V gene. Trimming took off 5 bases at V and 8 bases at J, with 16 bases between the two ends. This CDR3 spans 14 amino acids. This CDR3 reads CASSRKTEIDIQYF. The CDR3 region has the DNA TGTGCCAGCAGCCGCAAGACAGAGATAGACATTCAGTACTTC.

The J gene is TRBJ2-1, the V gene TRBV4-1; 8 nucleotides align to TRBD2. Unmatched junction bases numbered 6, after V lost 0 bases and J lost 5 bases. The germline V gene has CDR1 MGHRA and CDR2 YSYEKL. CDR3 length: 16 residues. DNA for the CDR3: TGCGCCAGCAGCCAAGAGAGCGGGAGTGTGCACAATGAGCAGTTCTTC. Translating it yields CASSQESGSVHNEQFF.

V gene TRBV6-5 combines with J gene TRBJ1-5; perhaps TRBD1 as D (5 bases). V lost 6 bases and J lost 0, with 12 bases in between. Looked up from germline, CDR1 is MNHEY and CDR2 is SVGAGI. The CDR3 totals 15 residues. The chain's CDR3 is CASRPQAYSNQPQHF. In DNA, the CDR3 is TGTGCCAGCAGACCACAGGCTTATAGCAATCAGCCCCAGCATTTT.

The rearrangement uses TRBV6-6 and TRBJ2-2, with 9 bases identical to TRBD1. Germline loops: CDR1 MNHNY, CDR2 SVGAGI (reference sequence). The ends lost 6 bases at V and 6 bases at J; junction bases unmatched: 5. The CDR3 has 14 amino acids. CDR3 region: CASSKTGGAGELFF. The CDR3 bases are TGTGCCAGCAGCAAGACAGGGGGGGCCGGGGAGCTGTTTTTT.

This chain links TRBV9 with TRBJ1-2; unclear D gene. The germline V gene encodes CDR1 SGDLS and CDR2 YYNGEE. Deletions cut 0 bases from V and 8 bases from J, with 14 bases between. The CDR3 totals 14 residues. The CDR3 coding sequence is TGTGCCAGCAGCGTAGTTGAAGTCGTGCCAGGCTACACCTTC. Its protein product is CASSVVEVVPGYTF.

The chain combines TRBV7-9 with TRBJ1-2; 9 bases are a match to TRBD1. Germline V gene data show CDR1 as SEHNR and CDR2 as FQNEAQ (reference sequence). The CDR3 is 15 amino acids. Losses at the gene ends were 6 bases for V and 5 bases for J; bases not matched to a gene: 10. This chain's CDR3 is CASRQSATGGYGYTF. In nucleotides, the CDR3 is TGTGCCAGCAGGCAGTCCGCGACAGGGGGATATGGCTACACCTTC.

The chain is built from TRBV7-2 and TRBJ1-5, with 9 bases matching TRBD1. V dropped 8 bases and J dropped 4; count of bases not matched to a gene: 3. The CDR3 sequence is 13 residues long. From germline, CDR1 is SGHTA and CDR2 FQGNSA. CDR3 sequence reads: CASSGQGNQPQHF. The CDR3 region has the DNA TGTGCCAGCTCCGGACAGGGGAATCAGCCCCAGCATTTT.

V and J are TRBV2 and TRBJ1-6, with D tentatively TRBD1 (6 bases). With 10 bases removed from V and 9 bases from J, the gap between germline ends came to 19 bases. The CDR3 spans 14 residues. Germline lookup yields CDR1 SNHLY and CDR2 FYNNEI. The CDR3 DNA follows: TGTGCCACCACCCCGGGGGGCCTCGTTTCACCCCTCCACTTT. Translating it yields CATTPGGLVSPLHF.

The chain joins TRBV20-1 to TRBJ1-5, with TRBD1 as a possible D gene (5 bases). Germline-derived CDR1 and CDR2 are DFQATT and SNEGSKA (reference sequence). The CDR3 runs 9 residues. The V end was cut by 7 bases, the J end by 9 bases, with 7 bases between. The CDR3 sequence: CSGGWPQHF. The CDR3 region has the DNA TGCAGTGGGGGCTGGCCCCAGCATTTT.

V gene TRBV5-1 combines with J gene TRBJ1-1; D remains ambiguous. Trimming removed 1 base at V and 1 base at J, with 11 bases between. The CDR3 spans 15 residues. CDR1 SGHRS and CDR2 YFSETQ come from the germline V gene. The CDR3 loop reads CASSLWVWENTEAFF. For the CDR3, the DNA is TGCGCCAGCAGCTTGTGGGTCTGGGAGAACACTGAAGCTTTCTTT.

In this sample, this clone turned up once. The V call is TRBV5-4, the J call TRBJ2-1, with D unresolved. Germline CDR1 SGHNT, CDR2 YYREEE (reference sequence). The CDR3 loop spans 12 amino acids. Trimming cost V 5 bases and J 0 bases, with 3 bases left between them. The CDR3 loop is CASRGSYNEQFF. The CDR3, as DNA: TGTGCCAGCAGAGGCTCCTACAATGAGCAGTTCTTC.

The chain combines TRBV5-5 with TRBJ1-2, with no clear D. Trimming removed 0 bases at V and 2 bases at J, with 8 bases between. The CDR3 extends over 14 amino acids. Germline lookup yields CDR1 SGHKS and CDR2 YYEKEE (reference sequence). CDR3 region: CASSLGQDNYGYTF. CDR3 coding DNA: TGTGCCAGCAGCTTGGGGCAGGACAACTATGGCTACACCTTC. Using reference TRBV5-5 and TRBJ1-2 for the parts outside the CDR3, the full variable domain is DAGVTQSPTHLIKTRGQQVTLRCSPISGHKSVSWYQQVLGQGPQFIFQYYEKEERGRGNFPDRFSARQFPNYSSELNVNALLLGDSALYLCASSLGQDNYGYTFGSGTRLTVV.

V usage is TRBV28 and J usage is TRBJ1-2; perhaps TRBD1 as D (5 bases). In germline, CDR1 is MDHEN, CDR2 SYDVKM. This CDR3 spans 12 amino acids. Trimming pared 6 bases from V and 3 bases from J, leaving 8 bases between. This CDR3 reads CASRKGDYGYTF. The CDR3 DNA reads TGTGCCAGCAGGAAAGGGGACTATGGCTACACCTTC.

The chain employs TRBV6-5 and TRBJ2-5; D might be TRBD1 (7 bases). Trimming took off 0 bases at V and 4 bases at J, with 12 bases between the two ends. Per the germline V gene, CDR1 is MNHEY and CDR2 is SVGAGI. The CDR3 contains 15 residues. CDR3 sequence (DNA): TGTGCCAGCAGTTACTCGGGCGGGACAGCAGAGACCCAGTACTTC. Translation: CASSYSGGTAETQYF.